These 19 T cell receptor beta chains were sequenced from one sample in a study of blood T cells in healthy people across ages. Together with a sample-barcoded 5' primer, a J-beta primer mix was included in a second PCR lasting roughly 6 to 12 cycles. TCRdb itself ran the 5' RACE reads through MiXCR, one entry per CDR3 protein. Of roughly 1,800,000 distinct CDR3 sequences in the sample, around 48% were seen once. The sample taken for sequencing was blood. The receptors shown here come from a middle-aged woman in good health.

This chain joins TRBV2 and TRBJ1-6; D call uncertain. Germline loops: CDR1 SNHLY, CDR2 FYNNEI. The V end was cut by 2 bases, the J end by 14 bases, with 10 bases between. This CDR3 spans 12 amino acids. This CDR3 is CASSESPHSLHF. The CDR3 DNA is TGTGCCAGCAGTGAATCGCCCCATTCCCTCCACTTT.

In this sample, this clonotype turned up a few times. The chain uses TRBV9 and TRBJ2-3, with 10 bases that match TRBD2. This CDR3 contains 18 residues. V trimming: 4 bases; J trimming: 1 base; junction bases outside the gene matches: 12. Per germline, CDR1 SGDLS and CDR2 YYNGEE. Here the CDR3 reads CASSPRGGLAGGTDTQYF. CDR3 bases: TGTGCCAGCAGCCCCCGTGGGGGGCTAGCGGGGGGCACAGATACGCAGTATTTT.

The chain has TRBV5-1 and TRBJ2-4; D might be TRBD2 (6 bases). The CDR3 extends over 17 amino acids. Trimming removed 2 bases at V and 0 bases at J, with 15 bases between. CDR1 is SGHRS and CDR2 is YFSETQ in the germline V gene. CDR3 coding DNA: TGCGCCAGCAGCTTACAGGAGGGGCGGGTAGCCAAAAACATTCAGTACTTC. Its translation is CASSLQEGRVAKNIQYF.

In this sample, this clonotype turned up once. V gene TRBV6-2 or TRBV6-3 combines with J gene TRBJ2-3; D unresolved. This CDR3 has 15 residues. Per germline, CDR1 MNHEY and CDR2 SVGEGT. V lost 5 bases, J lost 6 bases, and 18 bases lay in between. CDR3 nucleotide sequence: TGTGCCAGCAGTGAGACATCGATCCCCTCGGATACGCAGTATTTT. Its protein is CASSETSIPSDTQYF.

This clonotype was recorded many times. The rearrangement joins TRBV7-2 to TRBJ2-1, with 13 nucleotides matching TRBD2. V lost 5 bases and J lost 4; bases outside the gene matches: 2. The CDR3 consists of 15 residues. CDR1 is SGHTA, CDR2 FQGNSA, per germline. CDR3 residues: CASSMTSGGYNEQFF. CDR3 nucleotides: TGTGCCAGCAGCATGACTAGCGGGGGGTACAATGAGCAGTTCTTC.

The chain employs TRBV7-2 and TRBJ1-2; 8 nucleotides line up with TRBD1. Unmatched junction bases numbered 10, after V lost 7 bases and J lost 0 bases. In germline, CDR1 is SGHTA, CDR2 FQGNSA. The CDR3 extends over 16 amino acids. The CDR3 coding sequence is TGTGCCAGCAAGGGGGGACCGGGACAGGCTAACTATGGCTACACCTTC. It encodes CASKGGPGQANYGYTF.

This clonotype has just one count. The chain couples TRBV2 to TRBJ2-3; no clear D gene. Germline CDR1 and CDR2: SNHLY and FYNNEI. V was shortened by 6 bases and J by 6 bases, with 13 bases between the two germline ends. The CDR3 spans 13 residues. The CDR3: CASRAPSYDTQYF. The CDR3 bases are TGTGCCAGCAGGGCCCCTAGTTATGATACGCAGTATTTT.

This clonotype was counted many times. One end of the junction is discordant with germline, which a read error may explain. CDR3 sequence: CASSSSGEETQYF. The CDR3 bases are TGTGCTAGCAGCTCTTCAGGGGAAGAGACCCAGTACTTC. The chain employs TRBV12-3 or TRBV12-4 and TRBJ2-5; weak D call: TRBD1 (6 bases). The length of the CDR3 is 13 residues.

J is TRBJ2-1 and V is TRBV2, with 10 bases aligning to TRBD2. The CDR3 length is 15 residues. Germline values: CDR1 SNHLY, CDR2 FYNNEI. V lost 5 bases to trimming and J lost 4 bases; unmatched junction nucleotides: 5. The CDR3 bases are TGTGCCAGCAGTTTAACTAGCGGGGAGTACAATGAGCAGTTCTTC. This translates into CASSLTSGEYNEQFF.

A remark on this clonotype: One junction end does not reproduce the germline sequence, and a read error may be involved. This sequence joins TRBV28 and TRBJ2-5; D remains ambiguous. The CDR3 extends over 11 amino acids. Per germline, CDR1 MDHEN and CDR2 SYDVKM. DNA for the CDR3: TGTGCCAGCAGTTGGCAAGAGGCCCAGTACTTC. Translated, it gives CASSWQEAQYF. Full variable domain (missing parts from reference TRBV28 and TRBJ2-5): DVKVTQSSRYLVKRTGEKVFLECVQDMDHENMFWYRQDPGLGLRLIYFSYDVKMKEKGDIPEGYSVSREKKERFSLILESASTNQTSMYLCASSWQEAQYFGPGTRLLVL.

J is TRBJ1-2 and V is TRBV28, with 9 bases that match TRBD1. Germline assignment: CDR1 MDHEN and CDR2 SYDVKM. The CDR3 consists of 15 residues. The trim removed 5 bases at V and 0 bases at J, leaving 4 bases unmatched. CDR3 nucleotide sequence: TGTGCCAGCAGTCCATGGACAGGGGCTAACTATGGCTACACCTTC. Translating it yields CASSPWTGANYGYTF.

The V and J genes are TRBV10-1 and TRBJ2-7; the D is unclear. TRBJ2-4 explains the end of the DNA better; the J call may be wrong. Germline-derived CDR1 and CDR2 are WNHNN and SYGVQD (reference sequence). The CDR3 is made up of 12 amino acids. CDR3 sequence (DNA): TGCGCCAGCAGCGGTCAAGAATACATTCAGTACTTC. Translating it yields CASSGQEYIQYF.

The genes are TRBV4-1 and TRBJ1-6; D remains unclear. Germline CDR1 is MGHRA and CDR2 is YSYEKL. CDR3 length equals 15 residues. V lost 4 bases and J lost 8, with 15 bases in between. CDR3 amino acids: CASSPQPPPDSPLHF. Here the CDR3 DNA reads TGCGCCAGCAGCCCACAGCCTCCTCCGGATTCACCCCTCCACTTT.

This chain joins TRBV4-2 and TRBJ1-2, with D tentatively TRBD1 (6 bases). This CDR3 has 14 residues. Germline V lookup: CDR1 LGHNA, CDR2 YNFKEQ. V shed 3 bases and J shed 7 bases, with 15 bases lying between them. CDR3 region: CASSHGSGVAGYTF. In DNA, the CDR3 is TGTGCCAGCAGCCATGGTTCAGGGGTGGCTGGCTACACCTTC.

This sequence joins TRBV18 and TRBJ2-5, with D uncertain. The germline CDR1 and CDR2 sequences are KGHSH and LQKENI. Trimming stripped 6 bases from V and 5 bases from J, with 10 bases between. The CDR3 is 12 amino acids. The CDR3 here is CASSAAQETQYF. In DNA, the CDR3 is TGTGCCAGCTCGGCGGCGCAGGAGACCCAGTACTTC.

This rearrangement joins TRBV20-1 to TRBJ2-3; TRBD2 aligns across 11 bases. V shed 3 bases and J 1 base; nucleotides not matched to a gene: 6. The germline CDR1 and CDR2 sequences are DFQATT and SNEGSKA (reference sequence). The CDR3 covers 16 residues. The CDR3 loop reads CSASMRGLAGTDTQYF. The CDR3 coding sequence is TGCAGTGCTAGTATGAGGGGACTAGCGGGCACAGATACGCAGTATTTT.

The rearrangement joins TRBV25-1 to TRBJ2-7, with 8 nucleotides matching TRBD1. The CDR3 consists of 12 residues. Germline trimming cut 10 bases from V and 3 bases from J; bases unmatched to any gene: 5. CDR1 and CDR2 from the germline V gene are MGHDK and SYGVNS. CDR3 protein: CATVGQGYEQYF. CDR3 nucleotides: TGTGCCACCGTCGGACAGGGCTACGAGCAGTACTTC.

V usage is TRBV9 and J usage is TRBJ2-2; tentative D call: TRBD1 (5 bases). Looked up from germline, CDR1 is SGDLS and CDR2 is YYNGEE. The ends were cut back, 4 bases at V and 1 base at J, with 11 bases in the middle. CDR3 size: 15 residues. Here the CDR3 reads CASSPDGQNTGELFF. The CDR3, as DNA: TGTGCCAGCAGCCCCGACGGACAGAACACCGGGGAGCTGTTTTTT.

The CDR3 is CASSRTLGEAFF. The CDR3 coding sequence is TGTGCCAGCAGCCGGACTCTGGGAGAAGCTTTCTTT. The genes are TRBV6-2 or TRBV6-3 and TRBJ1-1; no firm D call. This CDR3 is 12 amino acids long. V was cut by 6 bases and J by 8 bases, with 13 bases left in between. From germline, CDR1 is MNHEY and CDR2 SVGEGT.